This T cell receptor (beta chain) was sequenced for a study of blood T cell repertoires in COVID-19. Whole-study context: Specimens from acute and convalescent COVID-19 originated in the United States, Italy and Spain.

One Seattle source followed patients from active infection through their disease course. The junction had 3 bases not matched to a gene; V was cut back by 4 bases and J by 1 base. This CDR3 comprises 15 residues. Looked up from germline, CDR1 is LNHDA and CDR2 is SQIVND (reference sequence). How the authors handled the data: Estimated nucleated cell counts came from reference gene primer amplification. The method was immunoSEQ multiplex PCR; TCRdb's version includes in-frame clones alone and lacks a portion of them. That table is the source of V, J and clone size, and D and trimming were worked out from the DNA. The sample yields about 180,000 clones, about 81% seen once.

This receptor was obtained from a woman aged 80 or over with COVID-19, enrolled during active disease. The chain is built from TRBV19 and TRBJ1-5, with 8 bases matching TRBD1. The sequencing input was peripheral blood. CDR3: CASSTRTGSNQPQHF. The DNA for the CDR3 is TGTGCCAGTAGTACCCGGACAGGGAGCAATCAGCCCCAGCATTTT.